One and the same sample provided the 6 T cell receptor beta chains below, sequenced in a study of blood T cell repertoires in COVID-19. Using immunoSEQ multiplex PCR, the repertoire was profiled, and TCRdb retains in-frame clones only, with some absent. Of about 140,000 clones detected, approximately 79% appear once; the ten largest clones hold about 3.2%. Sequences were obtained from PBMCs or T cells enriched from blood (not recorded which). The source of these receptors is a woman aged 45 to 65 who had recovered from COVID-19.

The V and J genes are TRBV4-1 and TRBJ1-3; 10 bases line up with TRBD1. The germline gives CDR1 MGHRA, CDR2 YSYEKL. The CDR3 is made up of 16 amino acids. Losses at the gene ends were 1 base for V and 2 bases for J; bases not matched to a gene: 2. The CDR3 region is CASSQAGTGAGNTIYF. The CDR3 nucleotides are TGCGCCAGCAGCCAAGCGGGGACAGGGGCTGGAAACACCATATATTTT.

The rearrangement links TRBV3-1 (or the pseudogene TRBV3-2) to TRBJ2-4; tentative D call: TRBD2 (7 bases). This CDR3 has 15 amino acids. The germline V and J ends were trimmed by 4 bases and 1 base, with 11 bases remaining between them. CDR1 LGHDT and CDR2 YNNKEL come from the germline V gene (reference sequence). Written as DNA, the CDR3 is TGTGCCAGCAGCCGGCGGGGGCTGGCCAAAAACATTCAGTACTTC. Protein: CASSRRGLAKNIQYF.

The CDR3: CASNGHAGNTGELFF. CDR3 DNA: TGTGCCAGCAATGGACACGCCGGGAACACCGGGGAGCTGTTTTTT. V gene TRBV6-5 combines with J gene TRBJ2-2; D is perhaps TRBD1 (5 bases). Per the germline V gene, CDR1 is MNHEY and CDR2 is SVGAGI. CDR3 size: 15 residues. V lost 7 bases, J lost 1 base, and 13 bases lay in between.

The chain links TRBV13 to TRBJ2-7; weak D call: TRBD2 (5 bases). V lost 5 bases, J lost 3 bases, and 17 bases lay in between. The CDR3 runs to 15 residues. CDR1 and CDR2 (germline): PRHDT, FYEKMQ (reference sequence). CDR3 loop: CASSPRPGSGYEQYF. Here the CDR3 DNA reads TGTGCCAGCAGCCCCAGGCCTGGGAGCGGCTACGAGCAGTACTTC.

The V and J genes are TRBV30 and TRBJ2-3; D is possibly TRBD1 (6 bases). The CDR3 consists of 14 residues. The germline V and J ends were trimmed by 0 bases and 0 bases, with 7 bases remaining between them. Germline CDR1 GTSNPN, CDR2 SVGIG (reference sequence). The CDR3 sequence: CAWSVGGSTDTQYF. The CDR3 DNA reads TGTGCCTGGAGTGTAGGGGGTAGCACAGATACGCAGTATTTT.

CDR3 in DNA: TGTGCCAGCAGCGCCCCCCTCGGGAATGAGCAGTTCTTC. It codes for CASSAPLGNEQFF. The gene calls are TRBV14 and TRBJ2-1, with no clear D. V was trimmed by 5 bases and J by 7 bases, leaving 12 bases between them. The CDR3 is 13 amino acids. Germline V gene data show CDR1 as SGHDN and CDR2 as FVKESK.